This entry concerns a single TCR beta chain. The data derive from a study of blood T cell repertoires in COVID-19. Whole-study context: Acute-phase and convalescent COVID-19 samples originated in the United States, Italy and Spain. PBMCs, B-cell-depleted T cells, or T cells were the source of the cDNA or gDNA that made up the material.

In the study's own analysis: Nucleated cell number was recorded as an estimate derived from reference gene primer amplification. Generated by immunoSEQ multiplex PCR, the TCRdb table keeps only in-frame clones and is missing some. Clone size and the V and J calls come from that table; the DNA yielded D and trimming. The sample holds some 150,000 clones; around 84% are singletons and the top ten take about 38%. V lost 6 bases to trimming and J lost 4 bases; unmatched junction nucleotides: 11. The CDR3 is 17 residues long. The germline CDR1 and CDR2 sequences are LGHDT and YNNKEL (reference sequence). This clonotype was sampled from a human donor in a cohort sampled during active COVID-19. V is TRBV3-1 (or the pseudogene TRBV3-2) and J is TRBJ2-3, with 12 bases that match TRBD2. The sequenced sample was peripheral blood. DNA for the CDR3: TGTGCCAGCAGATCATTCGGGGGACTAGCGGGTTCAGATACGCAGTATTTT. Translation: CASRSFGGLAGSDTQYF.